A single sample is the source of the 7 T cell receptor beta chains below, sequenced in a study of T cell changes during pregnancy in multiple sclerosis. Sequencing used immunoSEQ multiplex PCR; TCRdb keeps in-frame clones, though not all of them. Here the sample spans approximately 92,000 clones, 80% to 95% being singletons. The specimen was peripheral blood, collected after pregnancy. The receptors were gathered from a female donor with multiple sclerosis, enrolled in a pregnancy study.

The J gene is TRBJ1-4, the V gene TRBV5-8; D is uncertain. This CDR3 is 17 amino acids long. Germline V gene sequence: CDR1 SGHTS, CDR2 YDEGEE. V was trimmed by 1 base and J by 4 bases, leaving 17 bases between them. Here the CDR3 DNA reads TGTGCCAGCAGCTTGTCATCGGGTCTCGGGTATAATGAAAAACTGTTTTTT. Translated, it gives CASSLSSGLGYNEKLFF.

The rearrangement uses TRBV28 and TRBJ2-1; D call uncertain. Germline V CDR1 and CDR2: MDHEN, SYDVKM. Trimming removed 6 bases at V and 6 bases at J, with 21 bases between. The CDR3 length is 16 residues. CDR3 amino acids: CASSSPGPKLVNEQFF. The CDR3 DNA sequence: TGTGCCAGCAGCTCACCGGGTCCCAAGTTGGTCAATGAGCAGTTCTTC.

The CDR3 sequence: CASSYLGLIQETQYF. In DNA, the CDR3 is TGTGCCAGCAGCTACCTGGGACTAATCCAAGAGACCCAGTACTTC. The rearrangement uses TRBV7-2 and TRBJ2-5, with 7 bases aligning to TRBD2. The germline V gene has CDR1 SGHTA and CDR2 FQGNSA. V trimming: 4 bases; J trimming: 1 base; junction bases outside the gene matches: 6. The CDR3 sequence is 15 residues long.

The chain employs TRBV29-1 and TRBJ2-3; TRBD2 matches 13 bases. Germline V lookup: CDR1 SQVTM, CDR2 ANQGSEA. CDR3 length: 15 amino acids. With 4 bases clipped from V and 11 bases from J, the junction kept 12 bases outside the gene matches. The CDR3 nucleotides read TGCAGCGTTGTATCGGGGACTAGCGGGATTGGGAGGCAGTATTTT. This codes for CSVVSGTSGIGRQYF.

The CDR3 region has the DNA TGCGCCAGCAGCACCGGAGGGCTAGCGGGAACAGATACGCAGTATTTT. Protein: CASSTGGLAGTDTQYF. This chain links TRBV5-1 with TRBJ2-3; 9 bases align to TRBD2. The J segment lost 3 bases and the V segment lost 4 bases, leaving 9 bases of the junction unmatched. CDR1 SGHRS and CDR2 YFSETQ come from the germline V gene. The CDR3 length is 16 residues. The whole variable domain, filled in from reference TRBV5-1 and TRBJ2-3, reads KAGVTQTPRYLIKTRGQQVTLSCSPISGHRSVSWYQQTPGQGLQFLFEYFSETQRNKGNFPGRFSGRQFSNSRSEMNVSTLELGDSALYLCASSTGGLAGTDTQYFGPGTRLTVL.

V usage is TRBV9 and J usage is TRBJ1-1, with 8 bases that match TRBD1. Germline V gene lookup returns CDR1 SGDLS and CDR2 YYNGEE. The CDR3 extends over 15 amino acids. With V trimmed by 1 base and J by 1 base, 3 bases remained unmatched. CDR3 sequence reads: CASSVSGTGNTEAFF. The CDR3, as DNA: TGTGCCAGCAGCGTATCCGGGACAGGGAACACTGAAGCTTTCTTT.

The chain joins TRBV5-4 to TRBJ1-2; a possible D gene is TRBD1 (6 bases). The CDR3 extends over 17 amino acids. V gave up 2 bases and J gave up 8 bases, with 25 bases separating them. Germline loops: CDR1 SGHNT, CDR2 YYREEE (reference sequence). The CDR3 DNA follows: TGTGCCAGCAGCTTTGAACAGGGACGGGGAATGCATCGCGGCTACACCTTC. This sequence encodes CASSFEQGRGMHRGYTF.